One and the same sample provided the 19 T cell receptor beta chains below, sequenced in a study of blood T cell repertoires in COVID-19. Some clones are missing from TCRdb's copy, which holds only in-frame ones; the method was immunoSEQ multiplex PCR. The sample includes 140,000 to 150,000 clones, 80% to 85% of them seen just once. Specimen: peripheral blood. These receptors were taken from a human donor in a cohort sampled during active COVID-19.

This chain uses TRBV6-1 with TRBJ2-2, with no clear D. The germline V gene encodes CDR1 MNHNS and CDR2 SASEGT. The CDR3 runs to 14 residues. The V gene lost 1 base and the J gene lost 6 bases, with 9 bases spanning the gap. The CDR3 DNA reads as TGTGCCAGCAGTGAAGGGCCTCAGTCCGGGGAGCTGTTTTTT. It translates to CASSEGPQSGELFF.

J is TRBJ2-7 and V is TRBV10-2, with 8 bases aligning to TRBD2. CDR1 WSHSY and CDR2 SAAADI come from the germline V gene. The CDR3 loop spans 14 amino acids. The V gene end was trimmed by 1 base and the J gene end by 6 bases; junction bases not matched to a gene: 5. CDR3 in DNA: TGCGCCAGCAGTGAGTTGAGTAGCGGGGCCGAGCAGTACTTC. This translates into CASSELSSGAEQYF.

Here the CDR3 reads CASSIGPVGQSTYEQYF. The CDR3, as DNA: TGTGCCAGTAGTATAGGCCCCGTGGGACAGTCTACCTACGAGCAGTACTTC. The rearrangement uses TRBV19 and TRBJ2-7; 7 nucleotides line up with TRBD1. Trimming cost V 1 base and J 2 bases; bases outside gene matches: 11. Germline values: CDR1 LNHDA, CDR2 SQIVND (reference sequence). This CDR3 has 17 residues. Using reference TRBV19 and TRBJ2-7 for the parts outside the CDR3, the full variable domain is DGGITQSPKYLFRKEGQNVTLSCEQNLNHDAMYWYRQDPGQGLRLIYYSQIVNDFQKGDIAEGYSVSREKKESFPLTVTSAQKNPTAFYLCASSIGPVGQSTYEQYFGPGTRLTVT.

The table lists this clone with a count of one. In DNA, the CDR3 is TGTGCCAGCAGCTTGCAAGGGGTTCAAGAGACCCAGTACTTC. Translation: CASSLQGVQETQYF. The chain combines TRBV5-4 with TRBJ2-5; perhaps TRBD1 as D (5 bases). CDR3 size: 14 residues. Trimming removed 1 base from V and 2 bases from J, with 9 bases in between. Germline assignment: CDR1 SGHNT and CDR2 YYREEE (reference sequence).

This chain joins TRBV2 and TRBJ1-5; 8 positions agree with TRBD1. The CDR3 is 19 residues long. V lost 1 base, J lost 0 bases, and 11 bases stayed unmatched. The V gene's germline CDR1 is SNHLY and CDR2 FYNNEI. The CDR3: CASSEGARDRRYSNQPQHF. CDR3 bases: TGTGCCAGCAGTGAAGGGGCCCGGGACAGGCGCTATAGCAATCAGCCCCAGCATTTT.

V usage is TRBV5-1 and J usage is TRBJ1-1; 8 bases are a match to TRBD1. Germline CDR1 SGHRS, CDR2 YFSETQ. Trimming removed 6 bases from V and 1 base from J; junction bases left unmatched: 5. This CDR3 contains 14 residues. In nucleotides, the CDR3 is TGCGCCAGCACCCCCGGGACAGGGAACACTGAAGCTTTCTTT. Its protein is CASTPGTGNTEAFF.

In the case of this clone: As the CDR3 is not closed by the conserved phenylalanine or tryptophan, this likely results from a read error. The limits of the CDR3 on the DNA are not certain, so only TCRdb's listed CDR3 is given. The rearrangement uses TRBV10-2 and TRBJ1-2; no check of the table's D call, TRBD1, against the DNA was made. Germline lookup yields CDR1 WSHSY and CDR2 SAAADI. The CDR3 comprises 8 residues, both ends counted. This CDR3 is CASSGHGA.

The rearrangement links TRBV20-1 to TRBJ2-3; the D gene is possibly TRBD2 (6 bases). In germline, CDR1 is DFQATT, CDR2 SNEGSKA (reference sequence). V was clipped by 3 bases and J by 8 bases, with 9 bases between them. The length of the CDR3 is 11 residues. The CDR3 region is CSAREGGTQYF. In nucleotides, the CDR3 is TGCAGTGCTAGGGAGGGAGGTACGCAGTATTTT.

V usage is TRBV4-1 and J usage is TRBJ1-1; D might be TRBD1 (5 bases). The CDR3 totals 14 residues. With 1 base removed from V and 4 bases from J, the gap between germline ends came to 10 bases. Germline-derived CDR1 and CDR2 are MGHRA and YSYEKL. CDR3 coding DNA: TGCGCCAGCAGCCAAGCGGAGGGGACCACTGAAGCTTTCTTT. This encodes CASSQAEGTTEAFF.

The chain links TRBV5-1 to TRBJ2-6; perhaps TRBD1 as D (7 bases). CDR3 length: 17 amino acids. In germline, CDR1 is SGHRS, CDR2 YFSETQ. V shed 2 bases and J shed 3 bases, with 15 bases lying between them. CDR3 bases: TGCGCCAGCAGCTTAGCCCAGGGGGGCGGTGGGGCCAACGTCCTGACTTTC. Translation: CASSLAQGGGGANVLTF.

The chain joins TRBV6-2 or TRBV6-3 to TRBJ1-1; 11 bases match TRBD1. The length of the CDR3 is 13 residues. With 3 bases clipped from V and 12 bases from J, the junction kept 6 bases outside the gene matches. Germline V gene sequence: CDR1 MNHEY, CDR2 SVGEGT. Here the CDR3 DNA reads TGTGCCAGCAGTTATCCGGACAGGGGGCAATCTTTCTTT. Its protein is CASSYPDRGQSFF.

This chain uses TRBV5-5 with TRBJ2-1; 11 nucleotides line up with TRBD2. The CDR3 totals 15 residues. Germline trimming cut 0 bases from V and 6 bases from J; bases unmatched to any gene: 2. The V gene's germline CDR1 is SGHKS and CDR2 YYEKEE (reference sequence). CDR3 sequence: CASSLVSGGANEQFF. The DNA for the CDR3 is TGTGCCAGCAGCTTGGTTAGCGGGGGGGCCAATGAGCAGTTCTTC.

The chain joins TRBV3-1 (or the pseudogene TRBV3-2) to TRBJ2-1; tentative D call: TRBD2 (7 bases). The germline V and J ends were trimmed by 4 bases and 1 base, with 17 bases remaining between them. Germline V gene sequence: CDR1 LGHDT, CDR2 YNNKEL (reference sequence). CDR3 length: 17 residues. Written as DNA, the CDR3 is TGTGCCAGCAGCCCTTCGGGGGGCGCCCCGTCCTACAATGAGCAGTTCTTC. Translating gives CASSPSGGAPSYNEQFF.

CDR3 region: CASSQGATVYNEQFF. CDR3 bases: TGTGCCAGCAGCCAAGGAGCGACGGTTTACAATGAGCAGTTCTTC. The genes are TRBV4-2 and TRBJ2-1; no definite D call. The germline CDR1 and CDR2 sequences are LGHNA and YNFKEQ. This CDR3 is 15 amino acids long. V was pared by 1 base and J by 4 bases, with 11 bases between.

Notes on this clone: The junction shows a germline mismatch at one end, possibly a read error. This chain joins TRBV12-5 and TRBJ1-5, with D unclear. Germline CDR1 reads LGHNT; CDR2 reads FRNRAP. The CDR3 runs to 14 residues. CDR3 nucleotides: TGTGCTAGTGGCCCGACCACTAGCGATCAGCCCCAGCATTTT. Translated: CASGPTTSDQPQHF.

V usage is TRBV16 and J usage is TRBJ2-3; 8 bases line up with TRBD2. V lost 7 bases, J lost 2 bases, and 11 bases stayed unmatched. The CDR3 runs to 16 residues. Germline V gene data show CDR1 as KGHSY and CDR2 as FQNENV. CDR3 residues: CASTPMTSDFTDTQYF. The CDR3 DNA reads as TGTGCCAGCACCCCGATGACTAGCGATTTCACAGATACGCAGTATTTT.

This chain uses TRBV5-1 with TRBJ1-1, with a weak D call TRBD1 (6 bases). Looked up from germline, CDR1 is SGHRS and CDR2 is YFSETQ. V gave up 4 bases and J gave up 6 bases, with 19 bases separating them. The CDR3 is 15 residues long. CDR3 amino acids: CASSPVGGGLAEAFF. The CDR3 DNA follows: TGCGCCAGCAGCCCAGTAGGGGGGGGCTTGGCTGAAGCTTTCTTT. Full variable domain (missing parts from reference TRBV5-1 and TRBJ1-1): KAGVTQTPRYLIKTRGQQVTLSCSPISGHRSVSWYQQTPGQGLQFLFEYFSETQRNKGNFPGRFSGRQFSNSRSEMNVSTLELGDSALYLCASSPVGGGLAEAFFGQGTRLTVV.

This sequence joins TRBV5-4 and TRBJ1-1, with 8 bases identical to TRBD1. Looked up from germline, CDR1 is SGHNT and CDR2 is YYREEE (reference sequence). This CDR3 is 15 amino acids long. V shed 4 bases, J shed 1 base, and the junction held 6 bases outside the gene matches. The CDR3 region has the DNA TGTGCCAGCAGCCTGACAGGGGATAAGAACACTGAAGCTTTCTTT. Protein sequence: CASSLTGDKNTEAFF.

This chain links TRBV30 with TRBJ2-5; the D is unclear. The CDR3 is made up of 13 amino acids. Germline lookup yields CDR1 GTSNPN and CDR2 SVGIG (reference sequence). The V and J ends lost 0 bases and 5 bases respectively, with 10 bases between them. In DNA, the CDR3 is TGTGCCTGGAGTGTTAGGTTACAGGAGACCCAGTACTTC. This codes for CAWSVRLQETQYF.